The subject of this entry is one T cell receptor (beta chain). This clone was observed a single time. Its antigen is currently not known. Per-nucleotide qualities are absent, and no much larger clonotype sits a single base away. This record comes from a study of shared clonotypes between healthy human individuals (dated by TCRdb to 2019 to 2021). As for the study more broadly: A few men and two women, aged 18 to 49 years, made up the cohort. For each donor, CD4 naive and CD4 memory were each given three plates, CD8 naive was given two plates, and CD8 memory was given one plate. To estimate repertoire size and how much clonotype sharing occurs between individuals, the study deeply sequenced the blood TCR repertoires of 5 or 6 healthy adults. Libraries were prepared and TCR repertoires were sequenced by different laboratories using diverse techniques, in order to increase sequencing depth and limit assay-specific biases. Between about 0.9 and 9 billion PBMCs per donor were obtained by leukapheresis. Study-level results and caveats: Estimated clonotype richness was generally larger for naive than for memory subsets. Pairwise subsampling indicated that sequencing depth was expected to affect the degree of clonotype sharing among donors. When several donors were compared, the shared fraction of clonotypes was about 5.4% for naive CD4, less than 4% for naive CD8, 2.3% for memory CD4, and about 0.36% for memory CD8. The small number of donors limited the genetic and exposure-history diversity represented. Even with the large sequencing depth, rarefaction of the sorted-subset datasets indicated that sequencing was incomplete. Sampling was restricted to blood, and TCR repertoires in tissue are likely to differ from TCR repertoires in blood. Compared with non-shared clonotypes, clonotypes shared by all four sorted-subset donors had higher generation probabilities.

The donors were healthy, HIV-negative adults with no recently reported acute infections or vaccinations. Every donor was a Caucasian adult residing in Nashville, Tennessee, USA. CD4+ T cells were enriched by magnetic negative selection, after which naive cells were positively selected on CD45RA and the negative fraction was taken as the memory subset. Blood was collected by leukapheresis, and PBMCs were isolated by Ficoll-Histopaque density gradient centrifugation and then cryopreserved in liquid nitrogen vapor phase. Purity and quantity of every magnetically sorted T cell population were checked by analytical flow cytometry. Genomic DNA was isolated from each sorted fraction and quantified by UV absorbance on a Nanodrop 2000c. Reading from cysteine to phenylalanine, the CDR3 counts 19 amino acids. Just the 57-base CDR3 DNA is kept, in frame starting at base 1. Using the deep immunoSEQ assay, multiplex PCR amplified TCR CDR3 regions from genomic DNA. Extracted genomic DNA from each cell subset was distributed evenly across all wells of several immunoSEQ 96-well plates, and each plate was treated as a replicate. For sorted subsets, each replicate PCR was loaded with approximately 200 ng genomic DNA, equivalent to approximately 27,000 T cell genomes. Purified libraries were quantified with a Qubit 3.0 fluorometer, sized on a Bioanalyzer 2100, and re-quantified with the KAPA Library Quantification kit. Every immunoSEQ 96-well plate was sequenced on a dedicated single-read 150-cycle Illumina NextSeq 550 flow cell. The original pipeline was this. The immunoSEQ output contained only junctional sequences without quality scores, so filtering could not match that applied to full-length reads. To assign V/J genes and CDR3, sequences were annotated using PyIR, a Python wrapper for IgBLAST v1.9, with IMGT germline references. Reads were filtered out if the reads had weak V/J assignments (E-value above 1e-6), no CDR3, stop codons, out-of-frame junctions, or ambiguous translated residues. V3J clonotypes were defined as sequences sharing the same inferred V gene, J gene, and CDR3 amino acid sequence. The percentage overlap between two repertoires was calculated by dividing the number of shared unique clonotypes by the size of the smaller repertoire. Three approaches were used to assess repertoire richness: RTK rarefaction, the Chao1 estimator, and Recon v2.1 estimates of unobserved clonotypes. Generation probabilities for all TCRbeta clonotypes obtained by the gDNA method from a handful of donors were computed using OLGA. Here the immuneACCESS table is served through TCRdb, limited to in-frame sequences with V and J called. Missing clones are a known gap in these copies; in checked studies unresolved V genes cover under half, and the rest lacks a known reason. V and J calls and clone size are as listed in that table; D and trimming were resolved from the DNA. The sample table records about 600,000 clones; around 97% of these occur just once. The ten largest clonotypes hold approximately 0.057% of the sample.

The rearrangement joined TRBV12-1 to TRBJ2-6; the table names TRBD2, a call not compared with the DNA. TRBV12-1 is annotated as a pseudogene. Source material: naive CD4+ T cells sorted from blood. Reading the label with the study, this specimen's cell subset or site is: CD45RA+ positively selected. The sequence was obtained from a woman aged 30 to 39 in good health. The CDR3 region reads CASSSGLEELGAGANVLTF. The DNA is as follows: TGTGCCAGCAGCTCTGGACTTGAGGAACTCGGAGCTGGGGCCAACGTCCTGACTTTC.